These T cell receptor beta chains were read from a single sample in a study of T cell changes during pregnancy in multiple sclerosis. Data came from immunoSEQ multiplex PCR; TCRdb stores just in-frame clones and leaves some out. The sample lists around 70,000 clones; roughly 92% were seen once. Sequences were derived from peripheral blood, sampled in the second trimester of pregnancy. These receptors were taken from a female donor with multiple sclerosis, enrolled in a pregnancy study. The CDR3 runs from the conserved cysteine through the conserved F or W. A D gene is named only where the DNA matches it firmly. The size entry is marked missing in some rows and otherwise reads once, few, many or a size class.

d_call,clone_size,v_call,j_call,cdr3_nt,cdr3_aa
TRBD2,.,TRBV9,TRBJ2-2,TGTGCCAGCAGTTCCCTGGGAGGGACCCTCTCCCCCGGGGAGCTGTTTTTT,CASSSLGGTLSPGELFF
.,.,TRBV10-3,TRBJ1-4,TGTGCCATCAGCCTCACAGCAACTAATGAAAAACTGTTTTTT,CAISLTATNEKLFF
.,.,TRBV4-1,TRBJ2-1,TGCGCCAGCAGCCAAGATAGGGTAGCGGCCTACAATGAGCAGTTCTTC,CASSQDRVAAYNEQFF
TRBD2,once,TRBV4-1,TRBJ2-1,TGCGCCAGCAGCCAAGATTGGACTAGCGGGAATGAGCAGTTCTTC,CASSQDWTSGNEQFF
TRBD2,.,TRBV28,TRBJ2-5,TGTGCCAGCAGGACGGGACTAGCGGGAGTGGAGACCCAGTACTTC,CASRTGLAGVETQYF
TRBD2,.,TRBV4-2,TRBJ2-3,TGTGCCAGCAGCCAAGATCTACTTGGCGGGAGGGGGACAGATACGCAGTATTTT,CASSQDLLGGRGTDTQYF
.,once,TRBV18,TRBJ2-3,TGTGCCAGCTCACCGTCAGGGATTACCACAGATACGCAGTATTTT,CASSPSGITTDTQYF
.,.,TRBV4-2,TRBJ2-6,TGTGCCAGCAGCCCGAGGAGGGCCAACTCTGGGGCCAACGTCCTGACTTTC,CASSPRRANSGANVLTF
.,.,TRBV2,TRBJ1-5,TGTGCCAGCCAATCGACCACAGGGATCAGTCAGCCCCAGCATTTT,CASQSTTGISQPQHF
TRBD1,.,TRBV9,TRBJ2-4,TGTGCCAGCAGCCCCCGGGACAGGGAGAACATTCAGTACTTC,CASSPRDRENIQYF
TRBD1,.,TRBV5-4,TRBJ2-2,TGTGCCAGCAGCTTAGAGAAAAAGGTGACAGGGACCACCGGGGAGCTGTTTTTT,CASSLEKKVTGTTGELFF
.,once,TRBV30,TRBJ2-7,TGTGCCTGGAGTGCTTCCTCCTACGAGCAGTACTTC,CAWSASSYEQYF
.,.,TRBV28,TRBJ1-5,TGTGCCAGCAGTTTAGCGGGGAACAATCAGCCCCAGCATTTT,CASSLAGNNQPQHF
.,.,TRBV6-1,TRBJ1-6,TGTGCCAGCAGTGAAGCTCCCGGCAGGGGCCGTAATTCACCCCTCCACTTT,CASSEAPGRGRNSPLHF
.,.,TRBV29-1,TRBJ1-3,TGCAGCGTTGAAGAGATTAGTGGAAACACCATATATTTT,CSVEEISGNTIYF
.,.,TRBV7-3,TRBJ2-3,TGTGCCAAAGTTCGGTGGCGGGTCACAGATACGCAGTATTTT,CAKVRWRVTDTQYF
TRBD2,.,TRBV30,TRBJ2-3,TGTGCCTGGAGTCGACTAGCGTCTAGCACAGATACGCAGTATTTT,CAWSRLASSTDTQYF
.,.,TRBV15,TRBJ2-7,TGTGCCACCAGCAGAGTGGCTAGTGACGAGCAGTACTTC,CATSRVASDEQYF
.,.,TRBV7-3,TRBJ2-3,TGTGCCAGCAGCCAGGGGTCTAGCAAAGATACGCAGTATTTT,CASSQGSSKDTQYF
.,.,TRBV7-3,TRBJ1-5,TGTGCCAGCAGCCCGCTGAGGGGGAATCAGCCCCAGCATTTT,CASSPLRGNQPQHF
TRBD2,.,TRBV5-6,TRBJ2-3,TGTGCCAGCAGCTTGGTTAGCGGGGTCCCTGATACGCAGTATTTT,CASSLVSGVPDTQYF
TRBD1,.,TRBV9,TRBJ2-7,TGTGCCAGCAGCCGGGACAGGGGAATAATCGAGCAGTACTTC,CASSRDRGIIEQYF